This T cell receptor beta chain was documented in a study of Ad26.COV2.S vaccination and SARS-CoV-2 variants. Study summary: Once or twice, 56 days apart, Ad26.COV2.S was delivered intramuscularly. Study-level findings and limits: The analyses of TCR breadth and depth may have understated the size of total T cell responses.

This CDR3 has 13 amino acids. The germline V and J ends were trimmed by 1 base and 7 bases, with 8 bases remaining between them. Germline V gene lookup returns CDR1 SGHTA and CDR2 FQGNSA. In the case of this clone: What it binds is not known.

Data came from immunoSEQ multiplex PCR; TCRdb stores just in-frame clones and leaves some out. The table includes 240,000 or so clones, roughly 90% detected once. Treatment meaning: roughly 19 received Ad26.COV2.S at low or high dose, single or two shots; roughly five received placebo; per-sample allocation not given. Sampling occurred on day 63 after the first vaccine or placebo injection. The study used a vaccine consisting of an Ad26 vector that expressed Wuhan-strain SARS-CoV-2 spike. The sequence was collected from a person aged 18-65 years who received the Ad26.COV2.S COVID-19 vaccine or a placebo. The input for sequencing was peripheral blood, taken in a trial of Ad26.COV2.S vaccine versus placebo. The chain uses TRBV7-2 and TRBJ2-1; D gene unclear. The CDR3, as DNA: TGTGCCAGCAGCTTAGACCCCGCTAATGAGCAGTTCTTC. Residues: CASSLDPANEQFF.